A selection of T cell receptor beta chains follows, all from one sample in a study of patients and donors after allogeneic stem cell transplantation. TCRdb reprocessed the RT-PCR reads with MiXCR, giving one entry per CDR3 protein. This sample has about 210,000 distinct CDR3 sequences; about 37% occur once, and the top ten carry around a tenth. Sample: blood, either unsorted or a sorted T cell fraction (not recorded which). The receptors derive from a human donor who was either an allogeneic HSCT recipient or a stem cell or donor lymphocyte infusion donor (not recorded which). It is not recorded whose cells these are; they may come from a transplant donor. Each CDR3 is given with its conserved first and last residue. Fields, in order: V gene, clone size, D gene, J gene, CDR3 length, CDR3 protein, CDR3 DNA. D genes are given only for firm matches. Clone sizes are given selectively: once, few, many, or a class where the clone is expanded.

>TRBV28|once|TRBD1|TRBJ2-5|16
CASSRQTWTGQETQYF
TGTGCCAGCAGTCGACAGACCTGGACAGGCCAAGAGACCCAGTACTTC
>TRBV4-3|.|.|TRBJ2-7|14
CASSQDTGPYEQYF
TGCGCCAGCAGCCAAGATACTGGCCCCTACGAGCAGTACTTC
>TRBV30|few|TRBD1|TRBJ1-2|12
CAWSTGDYGYTF
TGTGCCTGGAGCACAGGGGACTATGGCTACACCTTC
>TRBV10-3|few|TRBD2|TRBJ2-2|16
CAIIGSGGPRTGELFF
TGTGCCATCATTGGTAGCGGGGGGCCTCGCACCGGGGAGCTGTTTTTT
>TRBV20-1|.|.|TRBJ1-2|12
CSARGNGYGYTF
TGCAGTGCTAGAGGGAACGGTTATGGCTACACCTTC
>TRBV7-2|.|.|TRBJ1-2|13
CASSLPQGHGYTF
TGTGCCAGCAGCCTACCTCAGGGTCATGGCTACACCTTC
>TRBV5-4|few|TRBD2|TRBJ2-1|15
CASSLFSGDYNEQFF
TGTGCCAGCAGCTTGTTTAGCGGGGACTACAATGAGCAGTTCTTC
>TRBV2|.|TRBD2|TRBJ2-2|17
CASSATAGGWKTGELFF
TGTGCCAGCAGTGCTACGGCGGGGGGATGGAAGACCGGGGAGCTGTTTTTT
>TRBV12-3/TRBV12-4|many|TRBD1|TRBJ1-1|13
CASSFRGRIEAFF
TGTGCCAGCAGTTTCAGGGGGCGTATTGAAGCTTTCTTT
>TRBV18|.|.|TRBJ2-2|14
CASSFNTYTGELFF
TGTGCCAGCTCATTCAACACGTACACCGGGGAGCTGTTTTTT
>TRBV5-1|.|.|TRBJ2-5|14
CASSFSGTEETQYF
TGCGCCAGCAGCTTCTCCGGGACGGAAGAGACCCAGTACTTC
>TRBV9|.|TRBD2|TRBJ2-3|17
CASSGFLAGGLADTQYF
TGTGCCAGCAGCGGCTTCCTAGCGGGGGGGCTTGCAGATACGCAGTATTTT
>TRBV3-1|.|.|TRBJ2-6|15
CASSQVPVGANVLTF
TGTGCCAGCAGCCAAGTACCCGTCGGGGCCAACGTCCTGACTTTC
>TRBV11-2|.|.|TRBJ1-1|17
CASSLKSGGSFNTEAFF
TGTGCCAGCAGCTTGAAGTCTGGGGGCAGTTTTAACACTGAAGCTTTCTTT
>TRBV28|.|.|TRBJ1-1|12
CASSFVSREAFF
TGTGCCAGCAGTTTTGTCAGCAGGGAAGCTTTCTTT
>TRBV20-1|.|.|TRBJ1-1|14
CSASFAGMNTEAFF
TGCAGTGCTAGTTTCGCGGGTATGAACACTGAAGCTTTCTTT
>TRBV4-2|.|TRBD2|TRBJ2-7|13
CASSTSGGYEQYF
TGTGCCAGTTCGACTAGCGGGGGATACGAGCAGTACTTC
>TRBV7-9|.|TRBD1|TRBJ1-1|18
CASSLATYYRGGNTEAFF
TGTGCCAGCAGCTTAGCGACTTACTACAGGGGAGGGAACACTGAAGCTTTCTTT
>TRBV20-1|few|.|TRBJ1-6|14
CSARTPGPNSPLHF
TGCAGTGCTAGAACCCCAGGGCCGAATTCACCCCTCCACTTT
>TRBV3-1|few|.|TRBJ2-3|11
CASSRGHTQYF
TGTGCCAGCAGCCGAGGACATACGCAGTATTTT
>TRBV12-3/TRBV12-4|.|TRBD1|TRBJ1-5|15
CASSLDRGLYQPQHF
TGTGCCAGCAGTTTAGACAGGGGGCTCTATCAGCCCCAGCATTTT
>TRBV5-1|.|.|TRBJ2-7|16
CASSSGRRPSPYEQYF
TGCGCCAGCAGCTCAGGTCGTCGTCCCAGTCCCTACGAGCAGTACTTC
>TRBV12-3/TRBV12-4|.|TRBD2|TRBJ2-7|16
CASSLTTGTIPYEQYF
TGTGCCAGCAGTCTTACGACCGGGACTATTCCCTACGAGCAGTACTTC
>TRBV18|.|.|TRBJ2-7|13
CASDGSSEGEQYF
TGTGCCAGCGACGGGTCCTCTGAAGGCGAGCAGTACTTC
>TRBV11-2|.|.|TRBJ2-3|15
CASSLDRVPTDTQYF
TGTGCCAGCAGCTTAGATCGGGTCCCCACAGATACGCAGTATTTT
>TRBV2|.|TRBD1|TRBJ2-3|13
CASKGQGGDTQYF
TGTGCCAGCAAAGGACAGGGTGGAGATACGCAGTATTTT
>TRBV5-5|few|.|TRBJ1-2|13
CASSLVGGHGYTF
TGTGCCAGCAGCTTGGTCGGGGGTCATGGCTACACCTTC
>TRBV24-1|.|TRBD2|TRBJ2-5|13
CATRGGGRETQYF
TGTGCCACCCGAGGCGGGGGGCGGGAGACCCAGTACTTC
>TRBV6-5|few|TRBD2|TRBJ2-5|14
CASSRGTSGGTQYF
TGTGCCAGCAGCAGAGGGACTAGCGGGGGGACCCAGTACTTC
>TRBV24-1|few|.|TRBJ1-5|12
CATSKGNQPQHF
TGTGCCACCTCGAAGGGCAATCAGCCCCAGCATTTT
>TRBV7-6|many|.|TRBJ1-2|13
CASSLGGGYGYTF
TGTGCCAGCAGCTTGGGTGGAGGCTATGGCTACACCTTC
>TRBV20-1|.|TRBD1|TRBJ1-5|16
CSARRTGDSVNQPQHF
TGCAGTGCTAGAAGGACAGGGGATTCGGTCAATCAGCCCCAGCATTTT
>TRBV20-1|.|.|TRBJ1-5|17
CSARAPGTPRANQPQHF
TGCAGTGCTAGAGCCCCCGGGACTCCGAGGGCTAATCAGCCCCAGCATTTT
>TRBV7-2|few|TRBD2|TRBJ2-1|16
CASSLAFSGRYNEQFF
TGTGCCAGCAGCTTAGCTTTTAGCGGGAGATACAATGAGCAGTTCTTC
>TRBV4-3|.|.|TRBJ2-5|15
CASSQDYGPRGTQYF
TGCGCCAGCAGCCAAGATTATGGACCCCGGGGGACCCAGTACTTC
>TRBV12-3/TRBV12-4|many|TRBD1|TRBJ1-5|13
CASRATGNQPQHF
TGTGCCAGCAGGGCGACAGGGAATCAGCCCCAGCATTTT
>TRBV20-1|.|.|TRBJ1-6|13
CSAYSCYNSPLHF
.
>TRBV9|few|TRBD1|TRBJ1-3|14
CASSSTDRTFSIYF
TGTGCCAGCAGCTCAACGGACAGGACCTTCTCCATATATTTT
>TRBV20-1|.|.|TRBJ1-2|12
CSARGSNYGYTF
TGCAGTGCTAGAGGCAGTAACTATGGCTACACCTTC
>TRBV7-8|few|.|TRBJ1-6|16
CASSPRAGRYNSPLHF
TGTGCCAGCAGCCCCCGGGCAGGGAGATATAATTCACCCCTCCACTTT
>TRBV4-1|.|TRBD1|TRBJ1-2|16
CASSQSGTGNRDGYTF
TGCGCCAGCAGCCAATCCGGGACAGGGAATAGGGATGGCTACACCTTC
>TRBV12-3/TRBV12-4|once|.|TRBJ2-1|14
CASSQRQISDEQFF
TGTGCCAGCAGTCAAAGACAGATAAGCGATGAGCAGTTCTTC
>TRBV28|.|.|TRBJ1-2|15
CASSLPIDRLYGYTF
TGTGCCAGCAGCCTCCCCATCGACAGGCTTTATGGCTACACCTTC
>TRBV7-9|.|.|TRBJ1-6|12
CASSLRGTLLHF
TGTGCCAGCAGCTTAAGGGGGACCCTCCTCCACTTT
>TRBV6-2/TRBV6-3|.|.|TRBJ1-1|18
CASSYRQIRTKNNTEAFF
TGTGCCAGCAGTTACCGACAGATCAGAACTAAAAATAACACTGAAGCTTTCTTT
>TRBV3-1|.|.|TRBJ2-5|14
CASSLGTGRGAQYF
TGTGCCAGCAGCCTTGGGACAGGCCGGGGGGCCCAGTACTTC
>TRBV20-1|few|.|TRBJ1-5|14
CSARGAQGNQPQHF
TGCAGTGCTAGAGGGGCGCAGGGCAATCAGCCCCAGCATTTT
>TRBV20-1|.|TRBD1|TRBJ1-2|15
CSARDRTGGFYGYTF
TGCAGTGCTAGAGATCGGACAGGGGGTTTCTATGGCTACACCTTC
>TRBV6-1|few|.|TRBJ1-1|14
CASSFSGAYTEAFF
TGTGCCAGCAGTTTCTCGGGGGCTTACACTGAAGCTTTCTTT